The clone carrying this T cell receptor (beta chain) showed up many times. Antigen specificity is unknown. These data belong to a study of molecular identifiers for immune sequencing clone quantification. Study at large: RNA from approximately 20,000 or 98,000 naive CD8 cells was split five ways in replicates, with four sequenced. Study results and caveats: Effector cells had over 99% of their molecules in clones above 20 RNA copies, while naive cells had under 1%.

TCRdb reanalysed the PCR reads using MiXCR and keeps one entry per CDR3 protein. The sample comprises 38,000 or so distinct CDR3 sequences, roughly 18% of which are singletons, and 6.7% rests with the top ten. CDR1 is SEHNR, CDR2 FQNEAQ, per germline (reference sequence). The CDR3 is made up of 15 amino acids. V shed 7 bases, J shed 5 bases, and the junction held 7 bases outside the gene matches. The sequence came from a human donor in good health. Some libraries in this study had Jurkat cell RNA spiked in. The sequenced sample consisted of naive CD8+ T cells from blood, with Jurkat cell RNA spiked in. Subset indicated: FACS-sorted CD8+CD4-CCR7+CD45RA+ naive T cells. The chain is built from TRBV7-9 and TRBJ2-2; 10 bases line up with TRBD1. The CDR3 DNA sequence: TGTGCCAGCAACGCGGGACAGGGGCTAACCGGGGAGCTGTTTTTT. It encodes CASNAGQGLTGELFF.